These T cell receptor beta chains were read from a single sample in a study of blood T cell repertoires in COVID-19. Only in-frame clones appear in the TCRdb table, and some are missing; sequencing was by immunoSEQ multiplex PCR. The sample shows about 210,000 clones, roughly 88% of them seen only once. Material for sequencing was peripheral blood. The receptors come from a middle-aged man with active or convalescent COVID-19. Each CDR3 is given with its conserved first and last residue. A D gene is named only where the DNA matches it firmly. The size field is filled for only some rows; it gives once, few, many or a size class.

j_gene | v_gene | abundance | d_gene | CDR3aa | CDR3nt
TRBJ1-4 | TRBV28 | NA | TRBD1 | CASSNRTGSGEKLFF | TGTGCCAGCAGTAATCGGACAGGGTCTGGTGAAAAACTGTTTTTT
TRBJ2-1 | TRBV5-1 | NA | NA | CASSFNAGTDYNEQFF | TGCGCCAGCAGCTTCAATGCGGGGACTGACTACAATGAGCAGTTCTTC
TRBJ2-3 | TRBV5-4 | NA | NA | CASSLVAFTDTQYF | TGTGCCAGCAGCTTGGTAGCTTTTACGGATACGCAGTATTTT
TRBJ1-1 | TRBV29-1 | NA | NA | CSVSRDTSYTEAFF | TGCAGCGTTTCCCGGGACACCTCTTACACTGAAGCTTTCTTT
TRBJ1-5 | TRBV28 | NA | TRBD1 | CASSLGDRVGQPQHF | TGTGCCAGCAGTTTAGGGGACAGGGTAGGTCAGCCCCAGCATTTT
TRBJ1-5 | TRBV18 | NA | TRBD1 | CASSPTIGQGGYQPQHF | TGTGCCAGCTCACCCACTATAGGACAGGGGGGATATCAGCCCCAGCATTTT
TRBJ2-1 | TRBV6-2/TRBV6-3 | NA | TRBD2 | CASSSPLAGGNEQFF | TGTGCCAGCAGTTCCCCTTTAGCGGGGGGTAATGAGCAGTTCTTC
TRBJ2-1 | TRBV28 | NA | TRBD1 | CASSPDRGFRNEQFF | TGTGCCAGCAGCCCGGACAGGGGGTTTAGGAATGAGCAGTTCTTC
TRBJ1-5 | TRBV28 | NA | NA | CASRRNRDQPQHF | TGTGCCAGCAGAAGGAACAGGGATCAGCCCCAGCATTTT
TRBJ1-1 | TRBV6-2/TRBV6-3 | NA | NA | CASSQGVATEAFF | TGTGCCAGCAGTCAAGGGGTGGCCACTGAAGCTTTCTTT
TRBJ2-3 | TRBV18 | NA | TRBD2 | CASSPSYTSGRADTQYF | TGTGCCAGCTCACCAAGTTATACTAGCGGGAGGGCAGATACGCAGTATTTT
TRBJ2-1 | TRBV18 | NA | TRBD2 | CASSPGGSGMYNEQFF | TGTGCCAGCTCACCGGGAGGTAGCGGGATGTACAATGAGCAGTTCTTC
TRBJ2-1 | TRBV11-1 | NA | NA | CASSLGSSGYNEQFF | TGTGCCAGCAGCTTAGGGAGTAGCGGCTACAATGAGCAGTTCTTC
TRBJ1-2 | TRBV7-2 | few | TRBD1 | CASSWDRENYGYTF | TGTGCCAGCAGCTGGGACAGGGAGAACTATGGCTACACCTTC
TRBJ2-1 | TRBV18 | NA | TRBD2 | CASSPSAGGPVLYNEQFF | TGTGCCAGCTCACCCTCAGCGGGAGGGCCCGTCCTCTACAATGAGCAGTTCTTC
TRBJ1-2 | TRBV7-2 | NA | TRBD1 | CASSLVQGFYGYTF | TGTGCCAGCAGCTTAGTACAGGGGTTTTATGGCTACACCTTC
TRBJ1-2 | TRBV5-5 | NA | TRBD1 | CASSFPGQGAGGYTF | TGTGCCAGCAGCTTTCCGGGACAGGGGGCTGGAGGCTACACCTTC
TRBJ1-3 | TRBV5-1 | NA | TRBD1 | CASSSTGGGNTIYF | TGCGCCAGCAGCTCTACAGGGGGTGGAAACACCATATATTTT
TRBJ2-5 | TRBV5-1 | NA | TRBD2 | CASSLGLAGGPLQETQYF | TGCGCCAGCAGCTTGGGACTAGCGGGAGGACCCCTTCAAGAGACCCAGTACTTC
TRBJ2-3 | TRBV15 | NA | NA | CATSGRGWGEFSTDTQYF | TGTGCCACCAGCGGGCGTGGTTGGGGGGAGTTTAGCACAGATACGCAGTATTTT
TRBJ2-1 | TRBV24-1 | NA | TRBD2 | CATSDPPGTSVNEQFF | TGTGCCACCAGTGATCCCCCCGGGACTAGCGTAAATGAGCAGTTCTTC
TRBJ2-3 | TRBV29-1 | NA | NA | CSVEVGDTQYF | TGCAGCGTTGAAGTCGGAGATACGCAGTATTTT
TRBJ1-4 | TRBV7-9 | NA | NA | CASSLARVGEKLFF | TGTGCCAGCAGCTTAGCCAGGGTAGGAGAAAAACTGTTTTTT
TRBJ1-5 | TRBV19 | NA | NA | CASTIGGVLSNQPQHF | TGTGCCAGTACAATAGGGGGGGTTCTTAGCAATCAGCCCCAGCATTTT
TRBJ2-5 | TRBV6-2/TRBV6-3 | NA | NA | CASSYVQTRRETQYF | TGTGCCAGCAGTTACGTCCAAACGCGCCGAGAGACCCAGTACTTC
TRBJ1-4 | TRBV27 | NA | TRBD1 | CASSRTGFGDEKLFF | TGTGCCAGCAGTAGGACAGGGTTCGGGGATGAAAAACTGTTTTTT
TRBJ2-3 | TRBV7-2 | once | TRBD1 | CASSSPAYRGTQYF | TGTGCCAGCAGCTCCCCGGCCTACAGGGGTACGCAGTATTTT
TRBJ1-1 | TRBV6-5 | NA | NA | CASSYGAGTEAFF | TGTGCCAGCAGTTACGGCGCGGGCACTGAAGCTTTCTTT
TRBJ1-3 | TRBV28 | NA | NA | CASSPPRGENTIYF | TGTGCCAGCAGTCCCCCCCGAGGCGAAAACACCATATATTTT
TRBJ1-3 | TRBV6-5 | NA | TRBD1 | CASSYSGTAPGNTIYF | TGTGCCAGCAGTTACTCCGGGACAGCTCCTGGAAACACCATATATTTT
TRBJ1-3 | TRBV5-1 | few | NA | CASSFTGNTIYF | TGCGCCAGCAGCTTTACTGGAAACACCATATATTTT
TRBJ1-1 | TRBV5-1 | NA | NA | CASSKDTVGNTEAFF | TGCGCCAGCAGCAAGGACACGGTGGGGAACACTGAAGCTTTCTTT
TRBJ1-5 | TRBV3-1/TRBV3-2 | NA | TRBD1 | CASSQGQGAGEPQHF | TGTGCCAGCAGCCAAGGTCAGGGGGCTGGTGAGCCCCAGCATTTT
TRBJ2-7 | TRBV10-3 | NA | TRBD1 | CAISESADRTGGRNEQYF | TGTGCCATCAGTGAGTCGGCCGACCGGACAGGGGGTAGAAACGAGCAGTACTTC
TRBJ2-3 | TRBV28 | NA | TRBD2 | CASSLAGATDTQYF | TGTGCCAGCAGTCTAGCGGGGGCCACAGATACGCAGTATTTT
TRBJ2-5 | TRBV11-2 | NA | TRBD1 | CASSLVGDRGRLETQYF | TGTGCCAGCAGCTTAGTAGGGGACAGGGGGCGGTTGGAGACCCAGTACTTC
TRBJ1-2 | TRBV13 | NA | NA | CASSGPQSLYGYTF | TGTGCCAGCAGCGGGCCACAGTCTCTCTATGGCTACACCTTC
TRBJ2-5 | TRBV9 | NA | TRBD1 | CASSVGRTGGQETQYF | TGTGCCAGCAGCGTAGGCCGGACAGGGGGTCAAGAGACCCAGTACTTC
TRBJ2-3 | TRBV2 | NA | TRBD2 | CASGEGITDTQYF | TGTGCCAGCGGGGAGGGGATTACAGATACGCAGTATTTT
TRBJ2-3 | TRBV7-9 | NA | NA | CASSLRAGVEADTQYF | TGTGCCAGCAGCTTAAGGGCAGGGGTGGAGGCAGATACGCAGTATTTT
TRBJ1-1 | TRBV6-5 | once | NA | CASSRIMNTEAFF | TGTGCCAGCAGCAGGATCATGAACACTGAAGCTTTCTTT
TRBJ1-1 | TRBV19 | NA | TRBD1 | CASSLTGANGAFF | TGTGCCAGTAGTCTCACAGGGGCAAACGGAGCTTTCTTT